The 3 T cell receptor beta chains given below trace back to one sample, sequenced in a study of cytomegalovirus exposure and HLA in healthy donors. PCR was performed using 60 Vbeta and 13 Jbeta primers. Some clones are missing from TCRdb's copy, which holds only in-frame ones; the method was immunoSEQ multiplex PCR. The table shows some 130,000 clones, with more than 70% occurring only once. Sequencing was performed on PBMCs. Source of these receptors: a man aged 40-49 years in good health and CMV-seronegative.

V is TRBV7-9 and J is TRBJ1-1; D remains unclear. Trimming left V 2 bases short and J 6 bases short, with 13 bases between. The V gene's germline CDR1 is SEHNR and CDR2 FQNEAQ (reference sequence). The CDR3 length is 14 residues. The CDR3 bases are TGTGCCAGCAGCTTATCCCCCCATGGCTCTGAAGCTTTCTTT. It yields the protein CASSLSPHGSEAFF.

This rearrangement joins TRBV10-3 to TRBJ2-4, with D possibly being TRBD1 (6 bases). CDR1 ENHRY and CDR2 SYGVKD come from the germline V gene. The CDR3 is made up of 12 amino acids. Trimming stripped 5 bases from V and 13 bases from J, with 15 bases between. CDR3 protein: CAISSKGDLQYF. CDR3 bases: TGTGCCATCAGTTCTAAGGGGGATTTACAGTACTTC.

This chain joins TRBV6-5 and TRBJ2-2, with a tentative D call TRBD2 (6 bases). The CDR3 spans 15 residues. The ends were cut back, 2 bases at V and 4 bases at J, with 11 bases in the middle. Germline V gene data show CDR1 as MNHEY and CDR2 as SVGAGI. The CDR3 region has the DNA TGTGCCAGCAGTTACCGGCAGGGAGGCACCGGGGAGCTGTTTTTT. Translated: CASSYRQGGTGELFF.